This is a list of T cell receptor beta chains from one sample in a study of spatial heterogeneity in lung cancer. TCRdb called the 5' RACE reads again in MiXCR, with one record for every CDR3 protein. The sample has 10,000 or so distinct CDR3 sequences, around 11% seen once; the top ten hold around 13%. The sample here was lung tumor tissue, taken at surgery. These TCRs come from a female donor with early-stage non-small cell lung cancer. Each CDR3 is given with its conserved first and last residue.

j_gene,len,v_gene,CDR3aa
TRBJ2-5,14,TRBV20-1,CSARVAGVGETQYF
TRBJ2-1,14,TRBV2,CASSRDRGLNEQFF
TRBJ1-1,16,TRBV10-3,CAISESGTGLNTEAFF
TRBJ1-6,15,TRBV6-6,CASSYSRDTNSPLHF
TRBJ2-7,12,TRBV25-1,CASRGNTYEQYF
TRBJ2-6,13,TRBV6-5,CASSGSGANVLTF
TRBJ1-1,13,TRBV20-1,CSARGQGTTEAFF
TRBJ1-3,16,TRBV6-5,CASSRQGLYSGNTIYF
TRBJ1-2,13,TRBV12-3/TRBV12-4,CASRGRAKNGYTF
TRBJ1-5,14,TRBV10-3,CAIKSAGGMEPQHF
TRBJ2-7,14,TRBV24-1,CATSGKGKSYEQYF
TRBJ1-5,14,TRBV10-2,CASSMGGGNQPQHF
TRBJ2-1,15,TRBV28,CASSPLAMKLWEQFF
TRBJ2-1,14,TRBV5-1,CASSTGTRSNEQFF
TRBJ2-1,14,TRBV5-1,CASSTSGSYNEQFF
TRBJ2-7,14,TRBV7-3,CASSLLRGTGEQYF
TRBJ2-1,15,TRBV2,CASSLRGIGLNEQFF
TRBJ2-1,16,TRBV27,CASSVDWPHSYNEQFF
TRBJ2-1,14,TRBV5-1,CASSLSAGTAEGDF
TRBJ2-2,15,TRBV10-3,CAISVGRQNTGELFF
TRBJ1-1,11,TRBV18,CASSPDTEAFF
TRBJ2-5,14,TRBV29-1,CSVEDGAGYETQYF
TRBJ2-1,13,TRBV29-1,CSVDRTEGNEQFF
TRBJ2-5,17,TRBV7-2,CASSLQAGTGTEETQYF
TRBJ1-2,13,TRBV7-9,CASSLGVSYGYTF
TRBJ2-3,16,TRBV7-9,CASSPRAGGSTDTQYF
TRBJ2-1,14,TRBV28,CASSGLAGVNEQFF
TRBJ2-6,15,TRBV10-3,CAISDGGSGANVLTF
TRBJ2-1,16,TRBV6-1,CASTLGLAGTYNEQFF
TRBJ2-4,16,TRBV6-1,CASSEALGVGANIQYF
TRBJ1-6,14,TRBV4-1,CASSDGQGGSPLHF
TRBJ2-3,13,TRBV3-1,CASSPSSRDTQYF
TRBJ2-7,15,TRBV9,CASSPGTGGVYEQYF
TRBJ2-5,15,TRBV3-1,CASSQAAGPQGTQYF
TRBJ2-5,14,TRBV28,CASSFGGADETQYF
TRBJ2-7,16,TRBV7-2,CASSLVGSGGLYEQYF
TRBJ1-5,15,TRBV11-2,CASSQTGDSNQPQHF
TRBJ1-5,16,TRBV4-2,CASSQERGTGTQPQHF
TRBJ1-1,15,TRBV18,CASSPWRGGDTEAFF
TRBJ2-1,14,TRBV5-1,CASSLEGGDNEQFF
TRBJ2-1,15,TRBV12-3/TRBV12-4,CASSYFQQSINEQFF
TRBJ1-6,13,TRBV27,CASSSRGHSPLHF
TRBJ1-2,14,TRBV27,CASSMGQGNYGYTF
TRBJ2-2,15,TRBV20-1,CSAPGLAANTGEPFF
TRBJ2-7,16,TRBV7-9,CASSPSWGRDIYEQYF
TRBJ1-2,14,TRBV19,CASSSSDRVHGYTF
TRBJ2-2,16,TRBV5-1,CASSRGTGANTGELFF
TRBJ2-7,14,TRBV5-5,CASSLTGKAYEQYF
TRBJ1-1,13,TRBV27,CASSPESRTEAFF
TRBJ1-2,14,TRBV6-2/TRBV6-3,CASTLDGGRRGYTF
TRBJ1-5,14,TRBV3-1,CASSLGRQNQPQHF
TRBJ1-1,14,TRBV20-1,CSAREPGLNTEAFF
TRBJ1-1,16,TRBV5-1,CASSPTMRTVNTEAFF
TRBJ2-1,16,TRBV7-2,CASSPSGTGEFNEQFF
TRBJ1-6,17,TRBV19,CASNTGVLSSYNSPLHF
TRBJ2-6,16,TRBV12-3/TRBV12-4,CASSFSLYSGANVLTF